This passage covers 25 T cell receptor beta chains from one sample sequenced in a study of blood T cell repertoires in COVID-19. Measured with immunoSEQ multiplex PCR; TCRdb has only the in-frame clones, and not every one. In the table there are about 160,000 clones, roughly 84% of which are singletons. Sequenced input: peripheral blood. These receptors came from a woman aged 45-65 years with COVID-19, enrolled during active disease.

The J gene is TRBJ1-1, the V gene TRBV30; the match to TRBD1 covers 9 bases. V was pared by 4 bases and J by 10 bases, with 10 bases of the junction left unmatched. Germline V gene lookup returns CDR1 GTSNPN and CDR2 SVGIG (reference sequence). The CDR3 sequence is 13 residues long. Here the CDR3 reads CAWTGTGTSGAFF. CDR3 DNA: TGTGCCTGGACCGGGACAGGGACGTCGGGAGCTTTCTTT.

The chain is built from TRBV7-9 and TRBJ1-4; 7 bases agree with TRBD1. V lost 2 bases to trimming and J lost 2 bases; unmatched junction nucleotides: 2. The CDR3 sequence is 15 residues long. Germline assignment: CDR1 SEHNR and CDR2 FQNEAQ (reference sequence). Here the CDR3 DNA reads TGTGCCAGCAGCTTAAGACAGGGTACTAATGAAAAACTGTTTTTT. It is translated as CASSLRQGTNEKLFF.

This sequence joins TRBV20-1 and TRBJ1-2; tentative D call: TRBD1 (5 bases). Germline V gene lookup returns CDR1 DFQATT and CDR2 SNEGSKA (reference sequence). V was clipped by 3 bases and J by 5 bases, with 10 bases between them. The length of the CDR3 is 12 residues. In nucleotides, the CDR3 is TGCAGTGCTAGTGGGGCTCGGTATGGCTACACCTTC. It is translated as CSASGARYGYTF.

The J gene is TRBJ2-7, the V gene TRBV5-1, with D possibly matching TRBD2 (5 bases). Looked up from germline, CDR1 is SGHRS and CDR2 is YFSETQ. Trimming removed 0 bases from V and 3 bases from J, with 13 bases in between. The CDR3 is 15 amino acids. The CDR3 region is CASSLELAQGYEQYF. As DNA, the CDR3 is TGCGCCAGCAGCTTGGAGCTAGCTCAAGGCTACGAGCAGTACTTC.

This clone appeared a few times. V is TRBV7-9 and J is TRBJ2-7, with unresolved D. Trimming cost V 5 bases and J 2 bases, with 7 bases left between them. The CDR3 length is 12 residues. Germline V gives CDR1 SEHNR, CDR2 FQNEAQ (reference sequence). CDR3 region: CASSEAPYEQYF. Here the CDR3 DNA reads TGTGCCAGCAGCGAAGCTCCCTACGAGCAGTACTTC.

A word on this clone: This sample also contains other DNA sequences that code for the same CDR3. V is TRBV27 and J is TRBJ2-7; the D gene is possibly TRBD1 (6 bases). Germline loops: CDR1 MNHEY, CDR2 SMNVEV (reference sequence). V was trimmed by 5 bases and J by 1 base, leaving 9 bases between them. CDR3 size: 13 residues. As DNA, the CDR3 is TGTGCCAGCAGTCTCGGACAGTCCTACGAGCAGTACTTC. The encoded protein is CASSLGQSYEQYF.

The chain uses TRBV27 and TRBJ1-5; D unclear. This CDR3 contains 13 residues. Per germline, CDR1 MNHEY and CDR2 SMNVEV (reference sequence). V lost 1 base and J 6 bases, leaving 7 bases between the germline ends. The CDR3 here is CASSLYPSQPQHF. CDR3 in DNA: TGTGCCAGCAGTTTATATCCGAGTCAGCCCCAGCATTTT.

The genes are TRBV5-1 and TRBJ2-3, with 10 bases matching TRBD1. The germline V gene has CDR1 SGHRS and CDR2 YFSETQ. CDR3 length: 15 residues. J was trimmed by 4 bases and V by 3 bases; bases with no gene match: 5. Written as DNA, the CDR3 is TGCGCCAGCAGCTACTCCGGGACAGGGGCAGATACGCAGTATTTT. Amino acid sequence: CASSYSGTGADTQYF.

This chain links TRBV18 with TRBJ2-2, with 8 bases fitting TRBD1. Trimming cost V 3 bases and J 1 base; bases outside gene matches: 1. The CDR3 contains 15 residues. The germline V gene encodes CDR1 KGHSH and CDR2 LQKENI. This chain's CDR3 is CASSPGTGNTGELFF. The CDR3 DNA is TGTGCCAGCTCACCCGGGACAGGGAACACCGGGGAGCTGTTTTTT. Together with reference TRBV18 and TRBJ2-2, the CDR3 gives the full variable domain: NAGVMQNPRHLVRRRGQEARLRCSPMKGHSHVYWYRQLPEEGLKFMVYLQKENIIDESGMPKERFSAEFPKEGPSILRIQQVVRGDSAAYFCASSPGTGNTGELFFGEGSRLTVL.

Comments on this clone: In the same sample, other DNA sequences code for this CDR3. CDR3 sequence reads: CASSIDRYEQYF. The DNA of the CDR3 is TGTGCCAGTAGTATAGACAGGTACGAGCAGTACTTC. The V and J genes are TRBV19 and TRBJ2-7, with D uncertain. V was cut by 0 bases and J by 4 bases, with 4 bases left in between. Germline V gene sequence: CDR1 LNHDA, CDR2 SQIVND (reference sequence). CDR3 length: 12 residues.

V and J are TRBV7-9 and TRBJ1-5, with TRBD1 matching over 9 bases. The V gene end was trimmed by 5 bases and the J gene end by 4 bases; junction bases not matched to a gene: 9. The CDR3 runs to 16 residues. Germline values: CDR1 SEHNR, CDR2 FQNEAQ (reference sequence). CDR3 sequence: CASSTDRGRLNQPQHF. CDR3 DNA: TGTGCCAGCAGCACGGACAGGGGACGATTAAATCAGCCCCAGCATTTT.

J is TRBJ2-1 and V is TRBV7-2; 11 bases are a match to TRBD2. Per germline, CDR1 SGHTA and CDR2 FQGNSA. The J segment lost 1 base and the V segment lost 6 bases, leaving 8 bases of the junction unmatched. The CDR3 spans 17 residues. The CDR3 DNA reads as TGTGCCAGCAGTTCGCTAGCGGGGGGAGGGTCCTACAATGAGCAGTTCTTC. Its translation is CASSSLAGGGSYNEQFF.

The chain has TRBV4-1 and TRBJ1-2, with D possibly TRBD1 on 5 matching bases. Per the germline V gene, CDR1 is MGHRA and CDR2 is YSYEKL. Trimming left V 3 bases short and J 6 bases short, with 14 bases between. The CDR3 is 14 amino acids. Here the CDR3 DNA reads TGCGCCAGCAGCCAGACAGACAGAGTAAATGGCTACACCTTC. Translating it yields CASSQTDRVNGYTF.

The chain couples TRBV19 to TRBJ1-2; D is undetermined. The V gene lost 6 bases and the J gene lost 3 bases, with 11 bases spanning the gap. Germline CDR1 is LNHDA and CDR2 is SQIVND (reference sequence). This CDR3 is 13 amino acids long. CDR3 bases: TGTGCCAGTAGCCCGGGATCCGACTATGGCTACACCTTC. Its translation is CASSPGSDYGYTF. The full variable domain, its missing parts supplied by reference TRBV19 and TRBJ1-2, is DGGITQSPKYLFRKEGQNVTLSCEQNLNHDAMYWYRQDPGQGLRLIYYSQIVNDFQKGDIAEGYSVSREKKESFPLTVTSAQKNPTAFYLCASSPGSDYGYTFGSGTRLTVV.

The table lists this clone with a count of one. The chain couples TRBV28 to TRBJ2-3; 7 bases line up with TRBD1. V shed 5 bases and J 2 bases; nucleotides not matched to a gene: 13. This CDR3 contains 17 residues. Looked up from germline, CDR1 is MDHEN and CDR2 is SYDVKM. The DNA for the CDR3 is TGTGCCAGCAGTCGGGACAAACAGGGGCGCGACACAGATACGCAGTATTTT. Residues: CASSRDKQGRDTDTQYF.

The chain employs TRBV2 and TRBJ2-5, with TRBD2 matching over 15 bases. The CDR3 runs to 17 residues. The V gene's germline CDR1 is SNHLY and CDR2 FYNNEI. V shed 2 bases, J shed 5 bases, and the junction held 6 bases outside the gene matches. The CDR3 region has the DNA TGTGCCAGCAGTGAACGGACTAGCGGGGGGGCCGGTGAGACCCAGTACTTC. The encoded protein is CASSERTSGGAGETQYF.

The chain uses TRBV2 and TRBJ2-3; 10 nucleotides line up with TRBD1. Losses at the gene ends were 4 bases for V and 0 bases for J; bases not matched to a gene: 4. The CDR3 loop spans 16 amino acids. CDR1 and CDR2 from the germline V gene are SNHLY and FYNNEI. CDR3: CASSAWTGGSTDTQYF. In DNA, the CDR3 is TGTGCCAGCAGTGCCTGGACAGGGGGGAGCACAGATACGCAGTATTTT.

This chain links TRBV4-3 with TRBJ1-5; D not resolved. Trimming left V 0 bases short and J 6 bases short, with 6 bases between. This CDR3 is 13 amino acids long. Germline CDR1 reads LGHNA; CDR2 reads YSLEER. The CDR3 sequence: CASSQERGQPQHF. The CDR3 DNA reads as TGCGCCAGCAGCCAAGAGCGGGGTCAGCCCCAGCATTTT.

The chain links TRBV11-3 to TRBJ2-7; D might be TRBD2 (5 bases). V was trimmed by 5 bases and J by 5 bases, leaving 19 bases between them. Germline values: CDR1 SGHNT, CDR2 YENEEA. The CDR3 consists of 15 residues. CDR3 protein: CASSHSREKAHEQYF. For the CDR3, the DNA is TGTGCCAGCAGCCACAGCCGGGAAAAGGCCCACGAGCAGTACTTC. Full variable domain (remainder filled in from reference TRBV11-3 and TRBJ2-7): EAGVVQSPRYKIIEKKQPVAFWCNPISGHNTLYWYLQNLGQGPELLIRYENEEAVDDSQLPKDRFSAERLKGVDSTLKIQPAELGDSAVYLCASSHSREKAHEQYFGPGTRLTVT.

This clone has a handful of counts. The V gene is TRBV4-3, the J gene TRBJ2-7; TRBD1 might be the D (5 bases). CDR3 length: 13 residues. CDR1 LGHNA and CDR2 YSLEER come from the germline V gene. V was clipped by 0 bases and J by 7 bases, with 10 bases between them. The CDR3 spells CASSQDAGLEQYF. In DNA, the CDR3 is TGCGCCAGCAGCCAAGATGCAGGGTTAGAGCAGTACTTC.

This sequence joins TRBV2 and TRBJ2-3; the D gene is possibly TRBD2 (6 bases). Trimming pared 8 bases from V and 0 bases from J, leaving 12 bases between. The CDR3 covers 14 residues. Germline CDR1 is SNHLY and CDR2 is FYNNEI. CDR3 coding DNA: TGTGCCAGCGGGGGGAGAAGTAGCACAGATACGCAGTATTTT. Residues: CASGGRSSTDTQYF. The full variable domain, rest sourced from reference TRBV2 and TRBJ2-3, is EPEVTQTPSHQVTQMGQEVILRCVPISNHLYFYWYRQILGQKVEFLVSFYNNEISEKSEIFDDQFSVERPDGSNFTLKIRSTKLEDSAMYFCASGGRSSTDTQYFGPGTRLTVL.

In DNA, the CDR3 is TGTGCCAGCAGCTCCCCTTTATATGATGGCTACACCTTC. Translating gives CASSSPLYDGYTF. V gene TRBV7-2 combines with J gene TRBJ1-2; D ambiguous. The length of the CDR3 is 13 residues. The germline gives CDR1 SGHTA, CDR2 FQGNSA. The V gene lost 4 bases and the J gene lost 6 bases, with 12 bases spanning the gap.

V usage is TRBV5-4 and J usage is TRBJ1-2, with D hard to call. Trimming left V 0 bases short and J 4 bases short, with 13 bases between. The germline V gene encodes CDR1 SGHNT and CDR2 YYREEE (reference sequence). CDR3 size: 15 residues. In DNA, the CDR3 is TGTGCCAGCAGCTTGGTGGGCAGCCGATCCTATGGCTACACCTTC. Its protein is CASSLVGSRSYGYTF.

The chain employs TRBV2 and TRBJ2-1, with 12 bases identical to TRBD2. V lost 7 bases and J lost 7; bases outside the gene matches: 5. This CDR3 spans 14 amino acids. In germline, CDR1 is SNHLY, CDR2 FYNNEI. DNA of the CDR3: TGTGCCAGCAACCTACTAGCGGGGGGTAATGAGCAGTTCTTC. Its protein is CASNLLAGGNEQFF.

V is TRBV7-2 and J is TRBJ2-3, with a weak D call TRBD2 (6 bases). Trimming shortened V by 3 bases and J by 6 bases, and 16 bases separated the two germline ends. The CDR3 contains 15 residues. Germline lookup yields CDR1 SGHTA and CDR2 FQGNSA. CDR3 residues: CASSFRDSSKDTQYF. The DNA of the CDR3 is TGTGCCAGCAGCTTCCGGGACTCCTCCAAGGATACGCAGTATTTT.